These 25 T cell receptor beta chains were all obtained from the same sample, sequenced in a study of early T cells in non-severe SARS-CoV-2 infection. MiXCR was run by TCRdb on the 5' RACE reads, yielding one entry per CDR3 protein. The table lists around 50,000 distinct CDR3 sequences, around a tenth of them singletons. Material for sequencing was whole blood. The receptors shown here come from an adult who was a healthcare worker with PCR-confirmed SARS-CoV-2 infection or an uninfected control (not recorded which).

The J gene is TRBJ2-5, the V gene TRBV20-1, with D possibly being TRBD1 (6 bases). Germline lookup yields CDR1 DFQATT and CDR2 SNEGSKA (reference sequence). V was cut by 4 bases and J by 1 base, with 10 bases left in between. The CDR3 is 13 residues long. CDR3 region: CSAIGQLQETQYF. CDR3 DNA: TGCAGTGCTATCGGACAGCTCCAAGAGACCCAGTACTTC.

This clonotype was seen repeatedly, ten times or more. This sequence joins TRBV7-9 and TRBJ2-5, with D perhaps TRBD1 (6 bases). V was trimmed by 5 bases and J by 1 base, leaving 14 bases between them. Germline CDR1 reads SEHNR; CDR2 reads FQNEAQ (reference sequence). This CDR3 is built from 15 residues. In DNA form, the CDR3 reads TGTGCCAGCAGCCAGGGGCAGGCGGTCCAAGAGACCCAGTACTTC. As protein: CASSQGQAVQETQYF.

This clonotype has at least ten counts. The chain combines TRBV18 with TRBJ2-7; D uncertain. CDR1 and CDR2 (germline): KGHSH, LQKENI. V was shortened by 0 bases and J by 3 bases, with 6 bases between the two germline ends. This CDR3 contains 13 residues. CDR3 residues: CASSPPSSYEQYF. In nucleotides, the CDR3 is TGTGCCAGCTCACCACCGTCCAGCTACGAGCAGTACTTC.

This clonotype was recorded many times. V and J are TRBV7-9 and TRBJ2-7; D is undetermined. V dropped 6 bases and J dropped 6 bases, with 9 bases sitting between them. The CDR3 length is 11 residues. Germline CDR1 reads SEHNR; CDR2 reads FQNEAQ (reference sequence). The CDR3 DNA follows: TGTGCCAGCAGTTCCGGTCGCGAGCAGTACTTC. It specifies CASSSGREQYF. The variable domain in full, completed from reference TRBV7-9 and TRBJ2-7, reads DTGVSQNPRHKITKRGQNVTFRCDPISEHNRLYWYRQTLGQGPEFLTYFQNEAQLEKSRLLSDRFSAERPKGSFSTLEIQRTEQGDSAMYLCASSSGREQYFGPGTRLTVT.

This clonotype counts as medium-sized. The genes are TRBV28 and TRBJ2-7; D is uncertain. The CDR3 covers 11 residues. The V gene lost 1 base and the J gene lost 3 bases, with 1 base spanning the gap. CDR1 MDHEN and CDR2 SYDVKM come from the germline V gene. For the CDR3, the DNA is TGTGCCAGCAGTTTATACTACGAGCAGTACTTC. Translated: CASSLYYEQYF.

In this sample, this clonotype turned up a few times. The J gene is TRBJ2-7, the V gene TRBV5-4; 7 bases are shared with TRBD2. This CDR3 region has 15 residues. Germline CDR1 and CDR2: SGHNT and YYREEE (reference sequence). The trim removed 4 bases at V and 3 bases at J, leaving 10 bases unmatched. CDR3 region: CASSTLGLVNYEQYF. DNA of the CDR3: TGTGCCAGCAGCACCTTAGGACTAGTAAACTACGAGCAGTACTTC.

This clonotype was observed a few times. The chain combines TRBV28 with TRBJ1-2; D gene ambiguous. CDR3 size: 12 residues. Germline CDR1 reads MDHEN; CDR2 reads SYDVKM. V was cut by 7 bases and J by 8 bases, with 14 bases left in between. The CDR3 nucleotides read TGTGCCAGCAAGGGCAGTCAAGCGGGCTACACCTTC. Translated: CASKGSQAGYTF.

This clonotype turned up a few times. The rearrangement joins TRBV20-1 to TRBJ1-6; D gene ambiguous. The CDR3 length is 14 residues. From germline, CDR1 is DFQATT and CDR2 SNEGSKA (reference sequence). Trimming removed 3 bases at V and 7 bases at J, with 13 bases between. CDR3 in DNA: TGCAGTGCTAGTGTAAAGGTACCGAATTCACCCCTCCACTTT. Residues: CSASVKVPNSPLHF.

The CDR3 coding sequence is TGTGCCAGCAGCTTAAGCCCCGGCGAAGAGCAGTACTTC. It specifies CASSLSPGEEQYF. This rearrangement joins TRBV7-3 to TRBJ2-7, with D unresolved. The CDR3 length is 13 residues. Germline values: CDR1 SGHTA, CDR2 FQGTGA. Trimming shortened V by 1 base and J by 7 bases, and 11 bases separated the two germline ends.

The chain uses TRBV6-1 and TRBJ2-5; 10 nucleotides agree with TRBD2. CDR1 and CDR2 from the germline V gene are MNHNS and SASEGT. The CDR3 loop spans 18 amino acids. The V and J ends lost 4 bases and 1 base, in that order; junction bases with no gene match: 12. This CDR3 reads CASSGAAGGSTFQETQYF. The CDR3 region has the DNA TGTGCCAGCAGTGGAGCAGCGGGGGGGTCGACTTTCCAAGAGACCCAGTACTTC.

This clonotype was seen many times. The chain combines TRBV7-2 with TRBJ2-1; maybe TRBD2 (6 bases). The CDR3 contains 15 residues. Germline V gene lookup returns CDR1 SGHTA and CDR2 FQGNSA. V lost 1 base to trimming and J lost 5 bases, with 12 bases between them. CDR3 amino acids: CASSLVGTGNNEQFF. CDR3 DNA sequence: TGTGCCAGCAGCTTAGTCGGGACTGGTAACAATGAGCAGTTCTTC.

This clonotype turned up a few times. The CDR3 DNA is TGCGCCAGCAGCTTGGTGCCGGGGAGCGAGCAGTACTTC. It yields the protein CASSLVPGSEQYF. The J gene is TRBJ2-7, the V gene TRBV5-1; D possibly corresponds to TRBD2 (5 bases). V dropped 0 bases and J dropped 6 bases, with 10 bases sitting between them. CDR1 and CDR2 (germline): SGHRS, YFSETQ. The CDR3 extends over 13 amino acids.

This clonotype was seen at least ten times. The rearrangement joins TRBV7-8 to TRBJ2-1; no clear D. The V gene's germline CDR1 is SGHVS and CDR2 FQNEAQ. V lost 1 base and J 6 bases, leaving 7 bases between the germline ends. The CDR3 sequence is 13 residues long. CDR3 sequence: CASSLGGFNEQFF. The CDR3, as DNA: TGTGCCAGCAGCTTAGGGGGTTTCAATGAGCAGTTCTTC.

A few counts support this clonotype. V gene TRBV28 combines with J gene TRBJ2-7; 8 positions agree with TRBD1. The germline CDR1 and CDR2 sequences are MDHEN and SYDVKM. J lost 0 bases, V lost 6 bases, and 7 bases had no gene match. The CDR3 spans 15 residues. The CDR3 sequence: CASRYRTGSSYEQYF. CDR3 coding DNA: TGTGCCAGCAGATACCGGACAGGGTCCTCCTACGAGCAGTACTTC.

This clonotype appeared many times. V usage is TRBV7-3 and J usage is TRBJ2-7, with 7 bases lining up with TRBD1. Germline V lookup: CDR1 SGHTA, CDR2 FQGTGA. The CDR3 totals 13 residues. The ends lost 5 bases at V and 2 bases at J; junction bases unmatched: 3. This CDR3 is CASSRGQAYEQYF. The CDR3 DNA reads TGTGCCAGCAGCCGAGGACAGGCCTACGAGCAGTACTTC. The whole variable domain, filled in from reference TRBV7-3 and TRBJ2-7, reads GAGVSQTPSNKVTEKGKYVELRCDPISGHTALYWYRQSLGQGPEFLIYFQGTGAADDSGLPNDRFFAVRPEGSVSTLKIQRTERGDSAVYLCASSRGQAYEQYFGPGTRLTVT.

Ten or more counts support this clonotype. The genes are TRBV28 and TRBJ1-2, with D uncertain. There are 11 residues in the CDR3. From germline, CDR1 is MDHEN and CDR2 SYDVKM. Trimming took 7 bases from V and 3 from J, leaving 6 bases between them. CDR3 in amino acids: CASMGDYGYTF. The CDR3 DNA reads TGTGCCAGCATGGGTGACTATGGCTACACCTTC.

This clonotype was counted at least ten times. V usage is TRBV10-3 and J usage is TRBJ2-7; D remains ambiguous. The germline gives CDR1 ENHRY, CDR2 SYGVKD. The CDR3 is 13 amino acids. V was trimmed by 11 bases and J by 2 bases, leaving 16 bases between them. The CDR3 DNA reads as TGTGCCGCCCGCGGTCCGGTAACCTACGAGCAGTACTTC. This encodes CAARGPVTYEQYF.

At least ten counts were recorded for this clonotype. Here the CDR3 DNA reads TGTGCCATCAGTGAACACGGGACTAGCGGGACTTACGAGCAGTACTTC. Translation gives CAISEHGTSGTYEQYF. V usage is TRBV10-3 and J usage is TRBJ2-7, with 13 bases lining up with TRBD2. J gave up 4 bases and V 3 bases, and 6 bases lay outside the gene matches. Germline loops: CDR1 ENHRY, CDR2 SYGVKD. The CDR3 is 16 residues long.

This clonotype was seen more than once but under ten times. The chain has TRBV11-2 and TRBJ2-1; D gene ambiguous. The CDR3 length is 11 residues. V lost 5 bases and J lost 9, with 8 bases in between. From germline, CDR1 is SGHAT and CDR2 FQNNGV. The CDR3 protein is CASSPMAEQFF. For the CDR3, the DNA is TGTGCCAGCAGCCCGATGGCTGAGCAGTTCTTC.

This clonotype appeared many times. The V call is TRBV10-2, the J call TRBJ1-2; the D is unclear. Germline lookup yields CDR1 WSHSY and CDR2 SAAADI. Trimming cost V 8 bases and J 2 bases, with 15 bases left between them. This CDR3 region has 14 residues. CDR3 nucleotide sequence: TGCGCCAGCCTTAAAAGGCTGGGAAACTATGGCTACACCTTC. Translation gives CASLKRLGNYGYTF.

This clonotype came up many times. The V and J genes are TRBV20-1 and TRBJ2-1; the D gene is possibly TRBD2 (5 bases). This CDR3 spans 14 amino acids. Germline V gene lookup returns CDR1 DFQATT and CDR2 SNEGSKA (reference sequence). Trimming took off 0 bases at V and 5 bases at J, with 11 bases between the two ends. The CDR3 nucleotides read TGCAGTGCTAGAGATACCGGGATCAACAATGAGCAGTTCTTC. Translation gives CSARDTGINNEQFF.

This clonotype has a count of ten or more. V is TRBV7-9 and J is TRBJ2-2; 7 bases agree with TRBD1. The CDR3 is 16 residues long. Germline lookup yields CDR1 SEHNR and CDR2 FQNEAQ (reference sequence). J lost 3 bases, V lost 3 bases, and 7 bases had no gene match. The CDR3 coding sequence is TGTGCCAGCAGCTTTAGCCTCCAGGGGGACACCGGGGAGCTGTTTTTT. The encoded protein is CASSFSLQGDTGELFF.

This chain links TRBV29-1 with TRBJ1-1, with D perhaps TRBD1 (5 bases). Germline V gene sequence: CDR1 SQVTM, CDR2 ANQGSEA. The V end was cut by 6 bases, the J end by 1 base, with 12 bases between. CDR3 length equals 13 residues. The CDR3 DNA is TGCAGCGTCATAGGACACGCGAACACTGAAGCTTTCTTT. The encoded protein is CSVIGHANTEAFF.

This clonotype occurred many times. V is TRBV4-1 and J is TRBJ1-3; D uncertain. This CDR3 comprises 14 residues. The ends were cut back, 2 bases at V and 7 bases at J, with 12 bases in the middle. The germline V gene encodes CDR1 MGHRA and CDR2 YSYEKL. The CDR3 DNA reads as TGCGCCAGCAGCCAACCAACCCGGAGGAACACCATATATTTT. Amino acids: CASSQPTRRNTIYF.

The chain couples TRBV6-1 to TRBJ2-3, with D unresolved. The CDR3 sequence is 13 residues long. Germline loops: CDR1 MNHNS, CDR2 SASEGT. The germline V and J ends were trimmed by 7 bases and 2 bases, with 10 bases remaining between them. CDR3 bases: TGTGCCAGCACTCTTGACATCACAGATACGCAGTATTTT. Encoded protein: CASTLDITDTQYF.